These 21 T cell receptor beta chains share one sample of origin, sequenced in a study of blood T cell repertoires in COVID-19. Using immunoSEQ multiplex PCR, the repertoire was profiled, and TCRdb retains in-frame clones only, with some absent. The sample shows tens of thousands of clones, about 88% of them seen only once. What was sequenced was peripheral blood. The receptor set was obtained from a man aged 55 to 70 with active COVID-19.

The J gene is TRBJ2-5, the V gene TRBV6-5; 11 bases map to TRBD1. This CDR3 contains 14 residues. Unmatched junction bases numbered 6, after V lost 5 bases and J lost 7 bases. Per the germline V gene, CDR1 is MNHEY and CDR2 is SVGAGI. The CDR3 DNA is TGTGCCAGCAGTACACGGACAGGGGGCTGGACCCAGTACTTC. Translated: CASSTRTGGWTQYF.

The V call is TRBV15, the J call TRBJ2-7; D is possibly TRBD2 (6 bases). Per the germline V gene, CDR1 is LNHNV and CDR2 is YYDKDF (reference sequence). Trimming cost V 0 bases and J 7 bases, with 13 bases left between them. This CDR3 is 14 amino acids long. Here the CDR3 DNA reads TGTGCCACCAGCAGAGAGGGGACTGTGCGGGAGCAGTACTTC. Its translation: CATSREGTVREQYF.

V is TRBV2 and J is TRBJ2-5; 8 nucleotides agree with TRBD2. J gave up 5 bases and V 8 bases, and 10 bases lay outside the gene matches. The CDR3 is 14 residues long. CDR1 SNHLY and CDR2 FYNNEI come from the germline V gene. In nucleotides, the CDR3 is TGTGCCAGCCTTGCAGCGGGAGTGTCGGAGACCCAGTACTTC. The encoded protein is CASLAAGVSETQYF.

The chain joins TRBV3-1 (or the pseudogene TRBV3-2) to TRBJ2-4, with no clear D. CDR1 is LGHDT, CDR2 YNNKEL, per germline (reference sequence). The V end was cut by 1 base, the J end by 0 bases, with 10 bases between. The CDR3 is 16 amino acids. CDR3 amino acids: CASSQVKTLAKNIQYF. The CDR3 DNA reads as TGTGCCAGCAGCCAAGTTAAGACACTAGCCAAAAACATTCAGTACTTC.

The chain joins TRBV7-6 to TRBJ2-5; no definite D call. V was clipped by 1 base and J by 1 base, with 10 bases between them. Germline V CDR1 and CDR2: SGHVS, FNYEAQ. This CDR3 region has 15 residues. For the CDR3, the DNA is TGTGCCAGCAGCTTAGTTTTGCACAGCCAAGAGACCCAGTACTTC. Amino acids: CASSLVLHSQETQYF. Full variable domain (rest looked up from reference TRBV7-6 and TRBJ2-5): GAGVSQSPRYKVTKRGQDVALRCDPISGHVSLYWYRQALGQGPEFLTYFNYEAQQDKSGLPNDRFSAERPEGSISTLTIQRTEQRDSAMYRCASSLVLHSQETQYFGPGTRLLVL.

The chain carries TRBV18 and TRBJ1-1; 11 nucleotides align to TRBD1. J was trimmed by 5 bases and V by 5 bases; bases with no gene match: 7. Germline V gives CDR1 KGHSH, CDR2 LQKENI. The CDR3 contains 15 residues. The DNA for the CDR3 is TGTGCCAGCTCATCAGGAGGGACAGGGGGGACTGAAGCTTTCTTT. It yields the protein CASSSGGTGGTEAFF.

V usage is TRBV30 and J usage is TRBJ2-7; 9 bases are a match to TRBD1. J was trimmed by 7 bases and V by 2 bases; bases with no gene match: 6. The CDR3 is 13 residues long. The germline V gene encodes CDR1 GTSNPN and CDR2 SVGIG (reference sequence). CDR3 DNA: TGTGCCTGGAGTAGGGGGACAGGGTATGAGCAGTACTTC. Protein: CAWSRGTGYEQYF.

The chain recombines TRBV11-3 with TRBJ2-2, with D unresolved. The CDR3 is 14 residues long. Germline V gives CDR1 SGHNT, CDR2 YENEEA. With 4 bases removed from V and 1 base from J, the gap between germline ends came to 7 bases. The chain's CDR3 is CASSSAGNTGELFF. The DNA of the CDR3 is TGTGCCAGCAGCTCTGCCGGGAACACCGGGGAGCTGTTTTTT. The variable domain in full, completed from reference TRBV11-3 and TRBJ2-2, reads EAGVVQSPRYKIIEKKQPVAFWCNPISGHNTLYWYLQNLGQGPELLIRYENEEAVDDSQLPKDRFSAERLKGVDSTLKIQPAELGDSAVYLCASSSAGNTGELFFGEGSRLTVL.

This clone was seen a few times. The V gene is TRBV11-2, the J gene TRBJ1-1, with D possibly being TRBD1 (5 bases). CDR3 length equals 13 residues. V lost 2 bases and J 2 bases, leaving 6 bases between the germline ends. Looked up from germline, CDR1 is SGHAT and CDR2 is FQNNGV. Written as DNA, the CDR3 is TGTGCCAGCAGCTTACAGGGCAACACTGAAGCTTTCTTT. It is translated as CASSLQGNTEAFF.

J is TRBJ2-3 and V is TRBV19, with D possibly TRBD2 on 6 matching bases. CDR1 LNHDA and CDR2 SQIVND come from the germline V gene (reference sequence). With 3 bases removed from V and 1 base from J, the gap between germline ends came to 11 bases. CDR3 length equals 15 residues. CDR3 in DNA: TGTGCCAGTAGTATTCGGGAGAGTGGCACAGATACGCAGTATTTT. It is translated as CASSIRESGTDTQYF. The variable domain in full, with the rest retrieved from reference TRBV19 and TRBJ2-3, is DGGITQSPKYLFRKEGQNVTLSCEQNLNHDAMYWYRQDPGQGLRLIYYSQIVNDFQKGDIAEGYSVSREKKESFPLTVTSAQKNPTAFYLCASSIRESGTDTQYFGPGTRLTVL.

J is TRBJ2-7 and V is TRBV10-1; 9 nucleotides agree with TRBD2. The CDR3 loop spans 12 amino acids. V trimming: 10 bases; J trimming: 5 bases; junction bases outside the gene matches: 6. CDR1 WNHNN and CDR2 SYGVQD come from the germline V gene (reference sequence). The CDR3 bases are TGCGCCACCGAGAGACTAGCGGACGAGCAGTACTTC. Translating gives CATERLADEQYF.

The chain combines TRBV23-1 with TRBJ2-3, with D possibly being TRBD2 (6 bases). TRBV23-1 has ORF status, its function being uncertain. V lost 0 bases to trimming and J lost 5 bases, with 15 bases between them. The CDR3 is made up of 16 amino acids. The CDR3 DNA reads as TGCGCCAGCAGTCAATCCGGCGGGATAAAGAAAGATACGCAGTATTTT. Its translation is CASSQSGGIKKDTQYF.

V and J are TRBV21-1 and TRBJ2-1; the D call of TRBD2 is as the table states it, not checked on the DNA. TRBV21-1 is a pseudogene segment. The CDR3 loop spans 18 amino acids. CDR3 bases: TGTGCCAGCAGCAAAAAAGGACTAGCGGGAGGGGCCTACAATGAGCAGTTCTTC. Its translation is CASSKKGLAGGAYNEQFF.

The chain combines TRBV10-2 with TRBJ2-1, with 9 bases lining up with TRBD2. This CDR3 comprises 15 residues. From germline, CDR1 is WSHSY and CDR2 SAAADI. J gave up 7 bases and V 6 bases, and 10 bases lay outside the gene matches. Here the CDR3 reads CASRWEREVGNEQFF. The CDR3 DNA reads TGCGCCAGCAGGTGGGAGCGGGAGGTTGGGAATGAGCAGTTCTTC.

The chain employs TRBV7-2 and TRBJ2-5; possible D gene TRBD2, 6 bases. Germline V gene sequence: CDR1 SGHTA, CDR2 FQGNSA. This CDR3 spans 16 amino acids. Trimming cost V 0 bases and J 2 bases, with 13 bases left between them. The CDR3 DNA sequence: TGTGCCAGCAGCTTAGCGGCGGGAATTACACAAGAGACCCAGTACTTC. As protein: CASSLAAGITQETQYF.

This chain uses TRBV27 with TRBJ2-1; TRBD1 might be the D (6 bases). CDR1 MNHEY and CDR2 SMNVEV come from the germline V gene (reference sequence). The CDR3 spans 14 residues. The V end was cut by 7 bases, the J end by 8 bases, with 18 bases between. The CDR3 sequence: CASTGRERGYEQFF. The CDR3 DNA follows: TGTGCCAGCACCGGTAGGGAGAGGGGGTATGAGCAGTTCTTC.

The rearrangement joins TRBV19 to TRBJ1-4; 8 bases agree with TRBD1. This CDR3 region has 15 residues. The germline V gene encodes CDR1 LNHDA and CDR2 SQIVND (reference sequence). J lost 7 bases, V lost 5 bases, and 9 bases had no gene match. The CDR3 coding sequence is TGTGCCAGTAGTCCGACAGGGGTAGAGGTTGAAAAACTGTTTTTT. The encoded protein is CASSPTGVEVEKLFF.

Only one count was recorded for this clone. The gene calls are TRBV11-2 and TRBJ2-7, with TRBD2 identical over 9 bases. The CDR3 is 16 residues long. Germline V lookup: CDR1 SGHAT, CDR2 FQNNGV. Germline trimming cut 0 bases from V and 7 bases from J; bases unmatched to any gene: 10. The CDR3 DNA reads as TGTGCCAGCAGCTTAGAATGGAGTAGCGGGAGCAGGGAGCAGTACTTC. This encodes CASSLEWSSGSREQYF.

The chain has TRBV7-5 and TRBJ1-4; the tabulated D call, TRBD1, remains unverified against the DNA. TRBV7-5 is a known pseudogene. The CDR3 extends over 15 amino acids. This CDR3 is CARSTRGGTNEKLFF. The DNA of the CDR3 is TGTGCCAGAAGCACACGAGGGGGCACTAATGAAAAACTGTTTTTT.

This sequence joins TRBV11-3 and TRBJ2-3, with 10 bases identical to TRBD2. CDR3 length: 15 amino acids. J gave up 5 bases and V 1 base, and 3 bases lay outside the gene matches. The germline V gene encodes CDR1 SGHNT and CDR2 YENEEA. CDR3 sequence: CASSLVLAGVDTQYF. The DNA for the CDR3 is TGTGCCAGCAGCTTAGTCCTAGCGGGGGTAGATACGCAGTATTTT.

The chain combines TRBV27 with TRBJ2-7; 7 bases map to TRBD2. CDR1 is MNHEY, CDR2 SMNVEV, per germline (reference sequence). This CDR3 region has 15 residues. The V and J ends lost 0 bases and 4 bases, in that order; junction bases with no gene match: 6. The CDR3: CASSLSVASGYEQYF. As DNA, the CDR3 is TGTGCCAGCAGTTTATCGGTGGCTAGCGGATACGAGCAGTACTTC.